This T cell receptor beta chain was observed in a study of cytomegalovirus exposure and HLA in healthy donors. Study-wide points: Later analysis found that TCR beta chains associated with HLA were more clonally expanded than other, equally common chains. In a later analysis, a missense DCLRE1C variant was linked to TCR beta V- and J-gene trimming.

The CDR3 length is 15 residues. CDR1 is MDHEN, CDR2 SYDVKM, per germline. Deletions cut 5 bases from V and 4 bases from J, with 14 bases between. Both 60 Vbeta primers and 13 Jbeta primers went into the PCR. Data came from immunoSEQ multiplex PCR; TCRdb stores just in-frame clones and leaves some out. The table lists under 150,000 clones, roughly 70% of them singletons, with under 2% in the top ten. Notes on this clone: The target antigen is unknown.

This clonotype was obtained from a woman aged 40 to 55 in good health and CMV-seronegative. V is TRBV28 and J is TRBJ1-4; no firm D call. The specimen was PBMCs. In DNA form, the CDR3 reads TGTGCCAGCAGTGGAGGCACGGAGAATAATGAAAAACTGTTTTTT. Its translation: CASSGGTENNEKLFF. Drawing the rest from reference TRBV28 and TRBJ1-4, the complete variable domain is DVKVTQSSRYLVKRTGEKVFLECVQDMDHENMFWYRQDPGLGLRLIYFSYDVKMKEKGDIPEGYSVSREKKERFSLILESASTNQTSMYLCASSGGTENNEKLFFGSGTQLSVL.